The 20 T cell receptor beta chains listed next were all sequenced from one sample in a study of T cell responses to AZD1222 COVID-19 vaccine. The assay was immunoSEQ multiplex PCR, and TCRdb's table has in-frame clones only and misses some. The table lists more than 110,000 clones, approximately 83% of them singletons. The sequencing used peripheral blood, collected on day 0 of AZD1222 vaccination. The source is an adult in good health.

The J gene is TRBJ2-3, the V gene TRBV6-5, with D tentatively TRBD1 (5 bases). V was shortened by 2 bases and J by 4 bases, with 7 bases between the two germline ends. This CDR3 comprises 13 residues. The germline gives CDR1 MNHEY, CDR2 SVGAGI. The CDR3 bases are TGTGCCAGCAGTTACCTAGGGGCAGATACGCAGTATTTT. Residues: CASSYLGADTQYF.

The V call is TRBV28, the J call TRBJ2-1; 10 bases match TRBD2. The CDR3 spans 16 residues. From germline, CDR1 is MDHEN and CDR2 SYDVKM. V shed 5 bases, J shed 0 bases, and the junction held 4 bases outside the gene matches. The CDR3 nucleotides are TGTGCCAGCAGTACACTAGCGGGGACCTCCTACAATGAGCAGTTCTTC. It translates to CASSTLAGTSYNEQFF.

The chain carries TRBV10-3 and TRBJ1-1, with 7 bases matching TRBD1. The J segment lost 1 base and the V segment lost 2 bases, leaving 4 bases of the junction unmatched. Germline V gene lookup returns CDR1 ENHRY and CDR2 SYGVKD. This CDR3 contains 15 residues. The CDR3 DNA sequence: TGTGCCATCAGTGAGGAAACAGGGGAGAACACTGAAGCTTTCTTT. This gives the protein CAISEETGENTEAFF.

Here the CDR3 reads CASSQIGGRNTIYF. The DNA of the CDR3 is TGTGCCAGCAGCCAGATAGGAGGGCGCAACACCATATATTTT. The chain links TRBV3-1 (or the pseudogene TRBV3-2) to TRBJ1-3, with D unresolved. The CDR3 runs to 14 residues. Germline V gene lookup returns CDR1 LGHDT and CDR2 YNNKEL (reference sequence). V lost 3 bases and J 7 bases, leaving 13 bases between the germline ends.

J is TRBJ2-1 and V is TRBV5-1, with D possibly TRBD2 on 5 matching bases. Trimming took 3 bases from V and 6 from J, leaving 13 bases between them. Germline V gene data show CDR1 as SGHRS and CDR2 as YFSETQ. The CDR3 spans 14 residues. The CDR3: CASSSGLAPNEQFF. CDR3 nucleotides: TGCGCCAGCAGCTCCGGGCTAGCACCCAATGAGCAGTTCTTC.

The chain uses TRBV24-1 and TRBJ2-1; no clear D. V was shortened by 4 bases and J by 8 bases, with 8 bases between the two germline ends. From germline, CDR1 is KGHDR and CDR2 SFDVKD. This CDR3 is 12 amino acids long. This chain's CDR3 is CATSETRDEQFF. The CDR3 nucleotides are TGTGCCACCAGTGAGACGAGAGATGAGCAGTTCTTC.

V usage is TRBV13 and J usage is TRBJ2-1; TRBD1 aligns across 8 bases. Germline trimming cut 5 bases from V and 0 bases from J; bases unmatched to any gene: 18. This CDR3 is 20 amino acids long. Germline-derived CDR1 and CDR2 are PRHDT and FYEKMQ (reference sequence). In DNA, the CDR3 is TGTGCCAGCAGCACCCACGACGGGGACAGGACCGAAGGCTCCTACAATGAGCAGTTCTTC. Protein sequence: CASSTHDGDRTEGSYNEQFF.

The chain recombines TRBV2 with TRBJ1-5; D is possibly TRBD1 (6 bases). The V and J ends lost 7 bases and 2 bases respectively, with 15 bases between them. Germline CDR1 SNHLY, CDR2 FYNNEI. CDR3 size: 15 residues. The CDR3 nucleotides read TGTGCCAGCACAGAGGGGGGGGCGGGCAATCAGCCCCAGCATTTT. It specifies CASTEGGAGNQPQHF.

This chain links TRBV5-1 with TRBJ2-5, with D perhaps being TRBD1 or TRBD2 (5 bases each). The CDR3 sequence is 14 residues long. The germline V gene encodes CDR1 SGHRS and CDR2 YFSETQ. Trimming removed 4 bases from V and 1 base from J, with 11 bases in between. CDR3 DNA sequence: TGCGCCAGCAGCCCCGGGACGGCCCAAGAGACCCAGTACTTC. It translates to CASSPGTAQETQYF.

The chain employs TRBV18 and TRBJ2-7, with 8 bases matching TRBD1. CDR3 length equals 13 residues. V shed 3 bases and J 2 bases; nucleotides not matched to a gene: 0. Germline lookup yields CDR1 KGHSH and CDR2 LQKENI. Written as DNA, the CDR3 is TGTGCCAGCTCACCGACAGGGGCCTACGAGCAGTACTTC. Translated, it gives CASSPTGAYEQYF.

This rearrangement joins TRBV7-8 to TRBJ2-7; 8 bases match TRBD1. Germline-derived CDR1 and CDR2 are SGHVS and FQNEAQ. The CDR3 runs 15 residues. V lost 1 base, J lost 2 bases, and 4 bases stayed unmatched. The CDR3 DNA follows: TGTGCCAGCAGCTTAGGGGACAGGTCGACCTACGAGCAGTACTTC. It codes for CASSLGDRSTYEQYF.

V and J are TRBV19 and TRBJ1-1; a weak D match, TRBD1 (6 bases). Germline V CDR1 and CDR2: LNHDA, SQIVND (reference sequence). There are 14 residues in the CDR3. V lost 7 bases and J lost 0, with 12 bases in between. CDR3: CASTGHVMNTEAFF. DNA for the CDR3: TGTGCCAGTACGGGACACGTCATGAACACTGAAGCTTTCTTT.

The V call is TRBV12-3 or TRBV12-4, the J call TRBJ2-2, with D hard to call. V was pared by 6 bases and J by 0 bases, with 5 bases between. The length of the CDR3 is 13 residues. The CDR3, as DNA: TGTGCCAGCAGGACAACGAACACCGGGGAGCTGTTTTTT. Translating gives CASRTTNTGELFF.

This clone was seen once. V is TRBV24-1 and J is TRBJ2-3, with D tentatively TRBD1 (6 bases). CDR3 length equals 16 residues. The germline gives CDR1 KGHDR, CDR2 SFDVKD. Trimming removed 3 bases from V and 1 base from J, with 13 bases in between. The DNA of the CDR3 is TGTGCCACCAGTGATGCGACCAGGGGTCGCACAGATACGCAGTATTTT. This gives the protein CATSDATRGRTDTQYF.

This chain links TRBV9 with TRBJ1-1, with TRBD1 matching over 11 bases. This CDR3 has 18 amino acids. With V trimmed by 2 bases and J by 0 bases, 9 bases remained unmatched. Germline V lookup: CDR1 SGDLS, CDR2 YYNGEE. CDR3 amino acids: CASSVPADRGRMNTEAFF. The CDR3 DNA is TGTGCCAGCAGCGTTCCGGCGGACAGGGGGCGGATGAACACTGAAGCTTTCTTT.

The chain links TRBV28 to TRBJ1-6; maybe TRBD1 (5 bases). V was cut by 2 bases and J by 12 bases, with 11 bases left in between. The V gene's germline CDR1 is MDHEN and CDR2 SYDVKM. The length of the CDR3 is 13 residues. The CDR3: CASSLTVGGPLHF. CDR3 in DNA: TGTGCCAGCAGTTTAACTGTGGGGGGACCCCTCCACTTT.

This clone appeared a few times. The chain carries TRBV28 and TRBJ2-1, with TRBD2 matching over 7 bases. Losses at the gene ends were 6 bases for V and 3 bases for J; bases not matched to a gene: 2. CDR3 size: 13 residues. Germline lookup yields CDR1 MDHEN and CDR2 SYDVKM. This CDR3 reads CASRSGGYNEQFF. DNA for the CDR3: TGTGCCAGCAGGTCGGGGGGCTACAATGAGCAGTTCTTC.

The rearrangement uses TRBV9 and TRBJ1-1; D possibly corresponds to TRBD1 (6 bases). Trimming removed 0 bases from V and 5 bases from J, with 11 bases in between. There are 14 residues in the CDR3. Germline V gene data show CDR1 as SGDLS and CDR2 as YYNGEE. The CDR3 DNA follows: TGTGCCAGCAGCGTAGGCGGGGGCACGACTGAAGCTTTCTTT. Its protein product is CASSVGGGTTEAFF.

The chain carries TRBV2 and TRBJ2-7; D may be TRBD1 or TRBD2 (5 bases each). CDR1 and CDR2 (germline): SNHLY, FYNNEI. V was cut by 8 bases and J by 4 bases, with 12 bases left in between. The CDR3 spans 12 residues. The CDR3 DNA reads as TGTGCCAGCGGGGCTAGCCAATACGAGCAGTACTTC. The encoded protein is CASGASQYEQYF.

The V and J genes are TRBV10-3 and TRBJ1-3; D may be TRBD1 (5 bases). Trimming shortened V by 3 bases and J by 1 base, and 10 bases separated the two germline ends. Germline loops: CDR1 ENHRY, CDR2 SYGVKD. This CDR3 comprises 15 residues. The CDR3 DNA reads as TGTGCCATCAGTGAAGGGGCAGGGTCTGGAAACACCATATATTTT. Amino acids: CAISEGAGSGNTIYF.